The rows below give T cell receptor beta chains drawn from one sample of a study of cytotoxic CD8 clonotypes in ibrutinib-treated CLL. Clones were sequenced by immunoSEQ multiplex PCR, and TCRdb holds only the in-frame ones, with some missing. The data show 15,000 or so clones, about two thirds seen once. The specimen was PBMCs, collected before ibrutinib treatment. The receptors shown here come from a human donor with chronic lymphocytic leukemia. Both conserved end residues are part of each CDR3. The D gene is left open where the match is weak. Clone size is not always given. Where it is, it says once, few, many or a class for expanded clones.

.	.	TRBV30	TRBJ1-5	TGTGCCTGGAGTGTCGGTGCGGGGTCAAGTAATCAGCCCCAGCATTTT	CAWSVGAGSSNQPQHF
.	.	TRBV30	TRBJ1-1	TGTGCCTGGAGTGCGGGGGGGGACACTGAAGCTTTCTTT	CAWSAGGDTEAFF
.	.	TRBV7-3	TRBJ1-1	TGTGCCAGCAGCTTTTCAGGGGCCACTGAAGCTTTCTTT	CASSFSGATEAFF
TRBD2	.	TRBV4-1	TRBJ2-3	TGCGCCAGCAGCCAAGAAAGAGGACTAGCTAGGACGCAGTATTTT	CASSQERGLARTQYF
TRBD2	.	TRBV9	TRBJ2-1	TGTGCCAGCAGCGCCTTTGCGGGGGGACGCTCCTACAATGAGCAGTTCTTC	CASSAFAGGRSYNEQFF
.	.	TRBV11-1	TRBJ1-2	TGTGCCAGCAGCGACCCCCGACAGCCCTATGGCTACACCTTC	CASSDPRQPYGYTF
.	.	TRBV6-5	TRBJ1-2	TGTGCCAGCAAAGGCAGATCTCAAATTGTCTATGGCTACACCTTC	CASKGRSQIVYGYTF
.	.	TRBV29-1	TRBJ1-2	TGCAGCGTTGGGGGGCACAGGGCGGATTTCTTTGGCTACACCTTC	CSVGGHRADFFGYTF
TRBD1	.	TRBV6-6	TRBJ1-5	TGTGCCAGCAGCGACAGGGGAAGGCAGCCCCAGCATTTT	CASSDRGRQPQHF
.	few	TRBV7-2	TRBJ2-3	TGTGCCAGCAGCCTCAGCCCAAGAGGGGGTGGCACAGATACGCAGTATTTT	CASSLSPRGGGTDTQYF
.	few	TRBV11-3	TRBJ1-1	TGTGCCAGCAGCTTAGAGAGCGGCGTCACTGAAGCTTTCTTT	CASSLESGVTEAFF
.	.	TRBV5-1	TRBJ2-7	TGCGCCAGCAGTGGGAAGAGCTCCTACGAGCAGTACTTC	CASSGKSSYEQYF
.	.	TRBV6-1	TRBJ2-7	TGTGCCAGCAGTCGACAGGTGAGCTCCTACGAGCAGTACTTC	CASSRQVSSYEQYF
.	.	TRBV7-9	TRBJ1-6	TGTGCCATCCCCCTCCGGACCGAGCTTTCACCCCTCCACTTT	CAIPLRTELSPLHF
TRBD1	.	TRBV7-9	TRBJ2-7	TGTGCCAGCAGCTTAGACAGGGGCGACGAGCAGTACTTC	CASSLDRGDEQYF
.	once	TRBV7-2	TRBJ1-2	TGTGCCAGCAGTGGGGTAGCTGAGGGGAGGGGAGGCTACACCTTC	CASSGVAEGRGGYTF
.	.	TRBV21-1	TRBJ1-2	TGTGCCAGCAGCGCAAAGAGGGCAGGGATTGAAACTGAGGGCTACACCTTC	CASSAKRAGIETEGYTF
.	.	TRBV7-2	TRBJ2-2	TGTGCCAGCAGCCCCAGTCCAGGGCCGCCGAACACCGGGGAGCTGTTTTTT	CASSPSPGPPNTGELFF
.	.	TRBV13	TRBJ2-1	TGTGCCAGCAGCTTATACTATCCTAGGAATGAGCAGTTCTTC	CASSLYYPRNEQFF
.	.	TRBV10-3	TRBJ2-3	TGTGCCATCAGTGAGTCGGTAGGGGGGATTACAGATACGCAGTATTTT	CAISESVGGITDTQYF
TRBD2	.	TRBV11-3	TRBJ2-5	TGTGCCAGCAGCCTCCACCTCCACACAGAACGAGCGGGGGGACTAAGGACCCAGTACTTC	CASSLHLHTERAGGLRTQYF
.	.	TRBV4-2	TRBJ2-4	TGTGCCAGCAGCCAAGAAGACTCCGCAGGAGATCGCTACTTC	CASSQEDSAGDRYF
.	.	TRBV6-4	TRBJ1-1	TGTGCCAGCAGTGACGTTCCGGGAGCTGAAGCTTTCTTT	CASSDVPGAEAFF
.	.	TRBV4-1	TRBJ1-3	TGCGCCAGCAGCCAAGGGTCTGGAAACACCATATATTTT	CASSQGSGNTIYF
.	.	TRBV6-6	TRBJ2-7	TGTGCCAGCAGTTACTCGGCAGAAGCCTACGAGCAGTACTTC	CASSYSAEAYEQYF
.	.	TRBV6-4	TRBJ2-1	TGTGCCAGCAGCCATACCATCGGGGGGCCATACAATGAGCAGTTCTTC	CASSHTIGGPYNEQFF
.	medium-sized	TRBV5-1	TRBJ2-3	TGCGCCACCGAAATTGAGGGCACAGATACGCAGTATTTT	CATEIEGTDTQYF
.	.	TRBV6-5	TRBJ2-1	TGTGCCAGCAGTAGGGGGGATGAGCAGTTCTTC	CASSRGDEQFF
.	few	TRBV6-6	TRBJ1-6	TGTGCCAGCAAGGACAGCTATAATTCACCCCTCCACTTT	CASKDSYNSPLHF
.	.	TRBV7-8	TRBJ1-6	TGTGCCAGCAGCTTACGTCTGAGCTCCTATAATTCACCCCTCCACTTT	CASSLRLSSYNSPLHF
TRBD2	.	TRBV5-4	TRBJ2-7	TGTGCCAGCAGCTTGGCGGGGGGTCGGGACTATGAGCAGTACTTC	CASSLAGGRDYEQYF
TRBD1	.	TRBV4-1	TRBJ2-7	TGCGCCAGCAGCCAAGCTCCTACCGGGACAGGGGGATACGAGCAGTACTTC	CASSQAPTGTGGYEQYF
.	once	TRBV9	TRBJ2-3	TGTGCCAGCAGCGTAGCGAGAGGGTATACGCAGTATTTT	CASSVARGYTQYF
.	.	TRBV6-6	TRBJ1-5	TGTGCCAGCAGTCGAGGGGGGAACTATCAGCCCCAGCATTTT	CASSRGGNYQPQHF
.	.	TRBV7-2	TRBJ2-3	TGTGCCAGCAGCAAGATTTGGGGGGATACGCAGTATTTT	CASSKIWGDTQYF
.	.	TRBV2	TRBJ1-1	TGTGCCAGCAGGGACGGGAACACTGAAGCTTTCTTT	CASRDGNTEAFF
.	.	TRBV10-3	TRBJ2-1	TGTGCCATCAGTGAGTCCGTTCATCTGGGGAATGAGCAGTTCTTC	CAISESVHLGNEQFF
.	.	TRBV4-1	TRBJ1-4	TGCGCCAGCAGCCAAGATGGGTCTGCAAGCCTATCAACTAATGAAAAACTGTTTTTT	CASSQDGSASLSTNEKLFF
.	few	TRBV19	TRBJ1-2	TGTGCCAGTAGTCCACTGGACAGAGTCGACTATGGCTACACCTTC	CASSPLDRVDYGYTF
TRBD1	.	TRBV6-1	TRBJ1-2	TGTGCCAGCAGCCGGACAGGAGATAACTATGGCTACACCTTC	CASSRTGDNYGYTF